The present TCR beta chain was sequenced within a study of human thymus T cells. Thymic resections from corrective heart surgery supplied the tissue. The people who donated were healthy Finnish babies having corrective surgery for congenital heart defects. This clone showed up just once. Per germline, CDR1 MNHEY and CDR2 SVGAGI. Trimming took 1 base from V and 5 from J; bases not matched to a gene: 5. The CDR3 is 14 residues long. TCRdb's copy holds only in-frame clones and misses some; the assay was immunoSEQ multiplex PCR. The repertoire has roughly 120,000 clones, around 96% of them found once; the top ten carry more than 0.02%.

The sequence was collected from a boy under three years old with a congenital heart defect but otherwise immunologically healthy. The source material was thymus tissue. This chain links TRBV6-5 with TRBJ2-7; TRBD1 matches 7 bases. The CDR3 DNA follows: TGTGCCAGCAGTTACTTGAACGACAGGGACGAGCAGTACTTC. It specifies CASSYLNDRDEQYF.